The clone carrying this TCR beta chain was picked up many times. Its target is not known. The data originate from a study of CD8+CD57+ T cells in acquired aplastic anemia. Notes on the study in general: It was found that about 31 CD8+ CDR3 sequences were shared between patients and controls.

Genomic DNA was employed as the template in profiling TCR beta VDJ and CDR3. MiXCR, run by TCRdb on the reads, gives a single entry per CDR3 protein. This table has about 220,000 distinct CDR3 sequences, around half appearing once. Individuals selected for sequencing had exhibited CD8+CD57+ cell expansion on flow cytometry. Patients had not yet gotten any therapy when their blood was taken for sampling. V lost 4 bases and J lost 3, with 15 bases in between. CDR1 and CDR2 (germline): MGHRA, YSYEKL. The CDR3 length is 15 residues. Sequencing was performed on sorted CD4+, CD8+, or CD8+CD57+ T cells (not recorded which) from PBMCs. This sequence originates from a human donor with aplastic anemia. This chain connects TRBV4-1 to TRBJ1-2, with no clear D. This CDR3 reads CASSRLVGFDYGYTF. The CDR3 bases are TGCGCCAGCAGCCGACTTGTGGGGTTCGACTATGGCTACACCTTC.